The 29 T cell receptor beta chains listed next were all sequenced from one sample in a study of blood T cell repertoires in COVID-19. Produced via immunoSEQ multiplex PCR; TCRdb's table is partial and in-frame only. The sample holds about 360,000 clones; approximately 86% are singletons and the top ten take 3%. The sample consisted of peripheral blood. Receptors originate from a human donor in a cohort sampled during active COVID-19.

The chain employs TRBV12-3 or TRBV12-4 and TRBJ2-3; D call uncertain. This CDR3 has 11 amino acids. V was shortened by 2 bases and J by 6 bases, with 3 bases between the two germline ends. The CDR3 DNA follows: TGTGCCAGCAGTTTAAGCGATACGCAGTATTTT. Amino acids: CASSLSDTQYF.

The CDR3 bases are TGTGCCAGCAGTCGGGCTAGCGTGGGGGGTGAGCAGTTCTTC. Encoded protein: CASSRASVGGEQFF. The chain has TRBV6-5 and TRBJ2-1; tentatively, D is TRBD2 (6 bases). V lost 5 bases to trimming and J lost 9 bases, with 17 bases between them. From germline, CDR1 is MNHEY and CDR2 SVGAGI. The CDR3 is 14 amino acids.

This chain connects TRBV19 to TRBJ1-1; no definite D call. The CDR3 is 12 amino acids. Trimming took 6 bases from V and 7 from J, leaving 12 bases between them. Per germline, CDR1 LNHDA and CDR2 SQIVND (reference sequence). This chain's CDR3 is CASSRRADEAFF. For the CDR3, the DNA is TGTGCCAGTAGCAGGAGAGCGGATGAAGCTTTCTTT.

The rearrangement uses TRBV7-9 and TRBJ2-1, with 12 nucleotides matching TRBD2. There are 15 residues in the CDR3. J lost 9 bases, V lost 5 bases, and 8 bases had no gene match. The germline gives CDR1 SEHNR, CDR2 FQNEAQ (reference sequence). Written as DNA, the CDR3 is TGTGCCAGCAGCCCCCAACTAGCGGGGGGCCGTGAGCAGTTCTTC. It codes for CASSPQLAGGREQFF.

V gene TRBV10-3 combines with J gene TRBJ2-4; 8 bases line up with TRBD2. Germline V gene data show CDR1 as ENHRY and CDR2 as SYGVKD. V shed 3 bases and J 0 bases; nucleotides not matched to a gene: 4. This CDR3 has 16 amino acids. The CDR3 DNA reads TGTGCCATCAGTGACCCGGGAGGGATAGCCAAAAACATTCAGTACTTC. Its translation is CAISDPGGIAKNIQYF.

The rearrangement uses TRBV24-1 and TRBJ2-5; 7 bases are shared with TRBD1. There are 14 residues in the CDR3. Trimming cost V 3 bases and J 3 bases; bases outside gene matches: 3. Germline V gives CDR1 KGHDR, CDR2 SFDVKD. CDR3 in amino acids: CATSDHDREETQYF. DNA for the CDR3: TGTGCCACCAGTGATCATGACAGGGAAGAGACCCAGTACTTC.

This clone has a single count. This sequence joins TRBV3-1 (or the pseudogene TRBV3-2) and TRBJ1-1; D not certain. Per germline, CDR1 LGHDT and CDR2 YNNKEL (reference sequence). Between the trimmed V and J ends, which lost 0 bases and 2 bases, there was a span of 13 bases. This CDR3 contains 16 residues. CDR3 coding DNA: TGTGCCAGCAGCCAAGATCTCTCAGGTGGAAACACTGAAGCTTTCTTT. Translating it yields CASSQDLSGGNTEAFF.

The chain links TRBV4-1 to TRBJ2-7; TRBD2 matches 13 bases. Germline V lookup: CDR1 MGHRA, CDR2 YSYEKL. Trimming at V came to 2 bases and at J to 1 base, leaving 5 bases not matched to a gene. The CDR3 sequence is 17 residues long. The CDR3 DNA reads TGCGCCAGCAGCCAAACTAGCGGGAGGGCCGGTTCCTACGAGCAGTACTTC. This codes for CASSQTSGRAGSYEQYF.

The chain has TRBV6-5 and TRBJ1-5; possibly TRBD1 for D (6 bases). Per germline, CDR1 MNHEY and CDR2 SVGAGI. The CDR3 contains 15 residues. Trimming removed 8 bases from V and 2 bases from J, with 16 bases in between. The CDR3 sequence: CASARAGAGNQPQHF. The CDR3 nucleotides are TGTGCCAGCGCTCGGGCAGGGGCCGGCAATCAGCCCCAGCATTTT.

The chain combines TRBV2 with TRBJ2-1, with 8 bases identical to TRBD2. This CDR3 is 15 amino acids long. The junction had 8 bases not matched to a gene; V was cut back by 6 bases and J by 4 bases. Germline V lookup: CDR1 SNHLY, CDR2 FYNNEI. This chain's CDR3 is CASRAGSGDYNEQFF. In DNA, the CDR3 is TGTGCCAGCAGGGCTGGTAGCGGGGATTACAATGAGCAGTTCTTC. Together with reference TRBV2 and TRBJ2-1, the CDR3 gives the full variable domain: EPEVTQTPSHQVTQMGQEVILRCVPISNHLYFYWYRQILGQKVEFLVSFYNNEISEKSEIFDDQFSVERPDGSNFTLKIRSTKLEDSAMYFCASRAGSGDYNEQFFGPGTRLTVL.

V is TRBV15 and J is TRBJ1-1; D is unclear. CDR1 is LNHNV and CDR2 is YYDKDF in the germline V gene (reference sequence). Trimming took 2 bases from V and 6 from J, leaving 10 bases between them. The CDR3 consists of 13 residues. Written as DNA, the CDR3 is TGTGCCACCAGCAGAAGTGACATGGCTGAAGCTTTCTTT. Translating gives CATSRSDMAEAFF.

J is TRBJ1-1 and V is TRBV13; D is possibly TRBD1 (6 bases). Germline V CDR1 and CDR2: PRHDT, FYEKMQ (reference sequence). V shed 5 bases and J shed 7 bases, with 11 bases lying between them. The CDR3 sequence is 12 residues long. As DNA, the CDR3 is TGTGCCAGCAGCCCGCTCAGGGGTGAAGCTTTCTTT. It is translated as CASSPLRGEAFF.

This clone has just one count. CDR3 protein: CASSPLGRAYGYTF. Here the CDR3 DNA reads TGTGCCAGCTCACCCCTGGGGAGGGCCTATGGCTACACCTTC. The J gene is TRBJ1-2, the V gene TRBV18; no firm D call. Germline assignment: CDR1 KGHSH and CDR2 LQKENI. This CDR3 comprises 14 residues. V lost 3 bases, J lost 4 bases, and 12 bases lay in between. The full variable domain, rest sourced from reference TRBV18 and TRBJ1-2, is NAGVMQNPRHLVRRRGQEARLRCSPMKGHSHVYWYRQLPEEGLKFMVYLQKENIIDESGMPKERFSAEFPKEGPSILRIQQVVRGDSAAYFCASSPLGRAYGYTFGSGTRLTVV.

The gene calls are TRBV6-1 and TRBJ2-7, with D perhaps matching TRBD2 (6 bases). Trimming removed 1 base from V and 2 bases from J, with 9 bases in between. Per the germline V gene, CDR1 is MNHNS and CDR2 is SASEGT. This CDR3 is built from 14 residues. This chain's CDR3 is CASSEVWEAYEQYF. The CDR3 nucleotides read TGTGCCAGCAGTGAAGTGTGGGAGGCCTACGAGCAGTACTTC.

This chain joins TRBV7-3 and TRBJ2-1; 8 nucleotides agree with TRBD2. J lost 9 bases, V lost 5 bases, and 12 bases had no gene match. Germline V lookup: CDR1 SGHTA, CDR2 FQGTGA. The CDR3 length is 15 residues. CDR3: CASSPTTTSATEQFF. Written as DNA, the CDR3 is TGTGCCAGCAGCCCGACTACGACTAGCGCCACTGAGCAGTTCTTC.

The chain employs TRBV29-1 and TRBJ2-7; 11 bases match TRBD1. CDR3 size: 14 residues. The V segment lost 6 bases and the J segment 4 bases; nucleotides outside the gene matches: 8. Germline V gene data show CDR1 as SQVTM and CDR2 as ANQGSEA. DNA of the CDR3: TGCAGCGTCGCCCCCGGGACAGGGGGTTACGAGCAGTACTTC. It is translated as CSVAPGTGGYEQYF.

The chain links TRBV28 to TRBJ2-1; 7 bases match TRBD2. V lost 3 bases and J lost 7; bases outside the gene matches: 12. This CDR3 has 16 amino acids. CDR1 MDHEN and CDR2 SYDVKM come from the germline V gene. The CDR3 region is CASSFRWREWENEQFF. The CDR3 DNA sequence: TGTGCCAGCAGTTTCCGGTGGCGGGAGTGGGAAAATGAGCAGTTCTTC.

The gene calls are TRBV24-1 and TRBJ1-2; D is possibly TRBD1 (5 bases). The germline gives CDR1 KGHDR, CDR2 SFDVKD. Trimming removed 5 bases from V and 8 bases from J, with 11 bases in between. This CDR3 has 12 amino acids. CDR3 nucleotides: TGTGCCACCAGTGGCGGTGGGGGGGGCTACACCTTC. Translated, it gives CATSGGGGGYTF.

The V gene is TRBV6-5, the J gene TRBJ2-1; 14 nucleotides line up with TRBD2. The CDR3 is made up of 15 amino acids. Germline V gene lookup returns CDR1 MNHEY and CDR2 SVGAGI. V lost 7 bases to trimming and J lost 9 bases; unmatched junction nucleotides: 8. CDR3 loop: CASNAGLAGAGEQFF. The CDR3 coding sequence is TGTGCCAGCAATGCGGGACTAGCGGGAGCGGGTGAGCAGTTCTTC.

CDR3 sequence reads: CASSLLPLTGSSNQPQHF. DNA of the CDR3: TGTGCCAGCAGTTTACTGCCCCTCACAGGGAGTAGCAATCAGCCCCAGCATTTT. The V gene is TRBV28, the J gene TRBJ1-5; D possibly corresponds to TRBD1 (6 bases). The CDR3 is made up of 18 amino acids. Trimming left V 2 bases short and J 0 bases short, with 17 bases between. Germline loops: CDR1 MDHEN, CDR2 SYDVKM. Full variable domain (outside the CDR3, taken from reference TRBV28 and TRBJ1-5): DVKVTQSSRYLVKRTGEKVFLECVQDMDHENMFWYRQDPGLGLRLIYFSYDVKMKEKGDIPEGYSVSREKKERFSLILESASTNQTSMYLCASSLLPLTGSSNQPQHFGDGTRLSIL.

This clone was seen once. V is TRBV5-1 and J is TRBJ1-4, with a tentative D call TRBD1 (5 bases). The CDR3 has 15 residues. Trimming cost V 0 bases and J 3 bases, with 9 bases left between them. Germline lookup yields CDR1 SGHRS and CDR2 YFSETQ. This CDR3 is CASSLEGWPNEKLFF. The CDR3 DNA sequence: TGCGCCAGCAGCTTGGAGGGGTGGCCTAATGAAAAACTGTTTTTT.

The V and J genes are TRBV5-1 and TRBJ2-1; D may be TRBD1 (6 bases). V shed 4 bases and J shed 0 bases, with 14 bases lying between them. There are 16 residues in the CDR3. Germline lookup yields CDR1 SGHRS and CDR2 YFSETQ. This CDR3 is CASSDLGGSSYNEQFF. The DNA of the CDR3 is TGCGCCAGCAGCGATCTAGGGGGTAGCTCCTACAATGAGCAGTTCTTC.

This clone occurred a few times. In nucleotides, the CDR3 is TGTGCCAGCAGCTTCACTAGCGGGAGTAACGGCGGGGAGCTGTTTTTT. Its translation is CASSFTSGSNGGELFF. This chain joins TRBV7-9 and TRBJ2-2; 11 bases fit TRBD2. The germline CDR1 and CDR2 sequences are SEHNR and FQNEAQ (reference sequence). J was trimmed by 7 bases and V by 3 bases; bases with no gene match: 7. There are 16 residues in the CDR3.

The V and J genes are TRBV19 and TRBJ1-4; no clear D. There are 16 residues in the CDR3. Germline lookup yields CDR1 LNHDA and CDR2 SQIVND (reference sequence). V shed 4 bases and J shed 0 bases, with 12 bases lying between them. In nucleotides, the CDR3 is TGTGCCAGTAGTAATTTGGACTCAGCAACTAATGAAAAACTGTTTTTT. Its protein is CASSNLDSATNEKLFF.

The chain links TRBV25-1 to TRBJ1-4, with a tentative D call TRBD1 (6 bases). The germline V gene encodes CDR1 MGHDK and CDR2 SYGVNS. The V end lost 3 bases, the J end lost 7 bases, and 12 bases lay between the germline ends. CDR3 length equals 14 residues. The DNA for the CDR3 is TGTGCCAGCAGTGAGGGACATAAAATTGAAAAACTGTTTTTT. This codes for CASSEGHKIEKLFF. Together with reference TRBV25-1 and TRBJ1-4, the CDR3 gives the full variable domain: EADIYQTPRYLVIGTGKKITLECSQTMGHDKMYWYQQDPGMELHLIHYSYGVNSTEKGDLSSESTVSRIRTEHFPLTLESARPSHTSQYLCASSEGHKIEKLFFGSGTQLSVL.

The rearrangement joins TRBV10-3 to TRBJ2-3; 7 bases align to TRBD2. The CDR3 spans 14 residues. The V gene's germline CDR1 is ENHRY and CDR2 SYGVKD. Unmatched junction bases numbered 6, after V lost 3 bases and J lost 6 bases. The CDR3 loop reads CAISDSGGGDTQYF. The CDR3 DNA reads TGTGCCATCAGTGATAGTGGGGGAGGGGATACGCAGTATTTT.

The chain carries TRBV5-1 and TRBJ2-3; 8 nucleotides agree with TRBD2. Germline CDR1 and CDR2: SGHRS and YFSETQ. This CDR3 comprises 15 residues. V dropped 2 bases and J dropped 5; count of bases not matched to a gene: 7. The CDR3 nucleotides read TGCGCCAGCAGCTTCACGGGACTAGGGGTAGATACGCAGTATTTT. Translating it yields CASSFTGLGVDTQYF.

This clone was seen a single time. This rearrangement joins TRBV3-1 (or the pseudogene TRBV3-2) to TRBJ2-7; weak D call: TRBD1 (5 bases). Germline CDR1 and CDR2: LGHDT and YNNKEL (reference sequence). The V and J ends lost 0 bases and 7 bases respectively, with 10 bases between them. The CDR3 has 13 amino acids. The CDR3 DNA reads as TGTGCCAGCAGCCAAGATCGTAGGGGTGAGCAGTACTTC. Protein product: CASSQDRRGEQYF.

The gene calls are TRBV6-5 and TRBJ1-5; 7 nucleotides line up with TRBD1. The length of the CDR3 is 15 residues. The V gene end was trimmed by 6 bases and the J gene end by 4 bases; junction bases not matched to a gene: 9. The germline gives CDR1 MNHEY, CDR2 SVGAGI. The CDR3 nucleotides read TGTGCCAGCAGGGCCGGGACAGCCCCTAATCAGCCCCAGCATTTT. Translated: CASRAGTAPNQPQHF.